This T cell receptor (beta chain) was recovered during a study of PD-1 blockade in classical Hodgkin lymphoma. Whole-study context: Patients were administered nivolumab (3 mg/kg intravenously) every 2 weeks.

This CDR3 contains 14 residues. Germline V gives CDR1 LNHDA, CDR2 SQIVND (reference sequence). Trimming cost V 0 bases and J 8 bases, with 11 bases left between them. The repertoire was sequenced with immunoSEQ multiplex PCR; TCRdb's copy has only in-frame clones and lacks some. This repertoire shows 100,000 to 120,000 clones, roughly 90% found once; its top ten account for 15% to 20%. As to this clone: Its antigen is as yet unknown.

The time point was: cycle 4 day 1 (C4D1), after 6 weeks of nivolumab. Patients all relapsed after autologous stem cell transplantation, and there was variation in brentuximab vedotin exposure. Broader study findings: Baseline diversity was lower in partial responders and progressors than complete responders. Significant TCR diversity gains by C4D1 occurred in CD4+ but not CD8+ cells.

The chain carries TRBV19 and TRBJ2-4; D unresolved. The material was peripheral blood mononuclear cells (PBMCs), obtained before the fourth cycle of nivolumab. The sequence was collected from a human donor with classical Hodgkin lymphoma. CDR3 in DNA: TGTGCCAGTAGTATAGATCAGTACAGAGACATTCAGTACTTC. It is translated as CASSIDQYRDIQYF. The full variable domain, in which reference TRBV19 and TRBJ2-4 provide the parts outside the CDR3, is DGGITQSPKYLFRKEGQNVTLSCEQNLNHDAMYWYRQDPGQGLRLIYYSQIVNDFQKGDIAEGYSVSREKKESFPLTVTSAQKNPTAFYLCASSIDQYRDIQYFGAGTRLSVL.